This TCR beta chain is from a study of T cell responses to AZD1222 COVID-19 vaccine. Broader study findings: Clonal diversity was possibly underestimated, and white British individuals and females predominated among donors.

Using immunoSEQ multiplex PCR, the repertoire was profiled, and TCRdb retains in-frame clones only, with some absent. Here the sample spans 120,000 to 150,000 clones, 91% being singletons. This clone was seen only once. Its antigen is unknown. Trimming took 5 bases from V and 6 from J, leaving 25 bases between them. Germline CDR1 reads SGHTA; CDR2 reads FQGNSA. This CDR3 is built from 17 residues. The receptor comes from an adult in good health. The sample here was peripheral blood, taken on day 0 of AZD1222 vaccination. The V gene is TRBV7-2, the J gene TRBJ1-2; weak D call: TRBD1 (5 bases). The CDR3 coding sequence is TGTGCCAGCAGCCAAGGGGCGGCGTCCCGCCTTCTGCATGGCTACACCTTC. It encodes CASSQGAASRLLHGYTF. The full variable domain, completed using reference TRBV7-2 and TRBJ1-2, is GAGVSQSPSNKVTEKGKDVELRCDPISGHTALYWYRQSLGQGLEFLIYFQGNSAPDKSGLPSDRFSAERTGGSVSTLTIQRTQQEDSAVYLCASSQGAASRLLHGYTFGSGTRLTVV.